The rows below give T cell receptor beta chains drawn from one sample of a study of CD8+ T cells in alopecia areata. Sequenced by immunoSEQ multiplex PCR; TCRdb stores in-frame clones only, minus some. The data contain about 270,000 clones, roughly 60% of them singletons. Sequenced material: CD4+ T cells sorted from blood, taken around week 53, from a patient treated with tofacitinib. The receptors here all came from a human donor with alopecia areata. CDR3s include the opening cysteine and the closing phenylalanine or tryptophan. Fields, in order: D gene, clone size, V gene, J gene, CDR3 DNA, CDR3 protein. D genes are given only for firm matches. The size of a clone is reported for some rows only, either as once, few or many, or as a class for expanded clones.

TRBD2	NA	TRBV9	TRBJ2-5	TGTGCCAGCAGCTTTGCGAGCGGGGGACAAGAGACCCAGTACTTC	CASSFASGGQETQYF
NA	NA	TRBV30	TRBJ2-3	TGTGCCTGGAGTGCGGGCGGAGATACGCAGTATTTT	CAWSAGGDTQYF
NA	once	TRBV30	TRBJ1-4	TGTGCCTGGAGCCATTTAGGCGTTGCAACTAATGAAAAACTGTTTTTT	CAWSHLGVATNEKLFF
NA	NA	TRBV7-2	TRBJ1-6	TGTGCCAGCACCACGGATGGGTCCTATAATTCACCCCTCCACTTT	CASTTDGSYNSPLHF
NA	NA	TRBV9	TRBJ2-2	TGTGCCAGCAGCCCAAAGGTCGTCGGGGAGCTGTTTTTT	CASSPKVVGELFF
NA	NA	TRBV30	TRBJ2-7	TGTGCCTGGAGTCGCGGGGCCCTCTACGAGCAGTACTTC	CAWSRGALYEQYF
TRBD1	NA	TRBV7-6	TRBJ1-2	TGTGCCAGCAGGCGGACAGGGGAAGGCTACACCTTC	CASRRTGEGYTF
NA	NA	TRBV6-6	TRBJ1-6	TGTGCCAGCAGTTATATCGAAAATTCACCCCTCCACTTT	CASSYIENSPLHF
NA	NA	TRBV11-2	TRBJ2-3	TGTGCCAGCAGCTTGAGTAGCGGCACAGATACGCAGTATTTT	CASSLSSGTDTQYF
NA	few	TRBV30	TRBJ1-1	TGTGCCTGGTTAAATGGCGCTGAAGCTTTCTTT	CAWLNGAEAFF
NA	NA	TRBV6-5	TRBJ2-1	TGTGCCAGCAGTTACGTGGGGAAGGTTGAGCAGTTCTTC	CASSYVGKVEQFF
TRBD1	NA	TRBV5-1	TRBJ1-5	TGCGCCAGCAGCCCGGACAGGGGCGATCAGCCCCAGCATTTT	CASSPDRGDQPQHF
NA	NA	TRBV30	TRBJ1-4	TGTGCCTGGAGTGTAAGGACTAATGAAAAACTGTTTTTT	CAWSVRTNEKLFF
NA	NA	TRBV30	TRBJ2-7	TGTGCCTGGAGTTTCTCCTCGGACAGTTCCTACGAGCAGTACTTC	CAWSFSSDSSYEQYF
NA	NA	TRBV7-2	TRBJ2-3	TGTGCCAGCAGCTGGGGGACCACAGATACGCAGTATTTT	CASSWGTTDTQYF
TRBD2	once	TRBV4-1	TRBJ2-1	TGCGCCAGCAGCCAAGGACTAGCGGGGGAAGTATCCTACAATGAGCAGTTCTTC	CASSQGLAGEVSYNEQFF
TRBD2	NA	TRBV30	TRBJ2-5	TGTGCCTGGACCACCGGGACTAGCGGCTACCAAGAGACCCAGTACTTC	CAWTTGTSGYQETQYF
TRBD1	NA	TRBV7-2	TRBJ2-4	TGTGCCAGCAGCTTGGGACAGGGGCGGAACATTCAGTACTTC	CASSLGQGRNIQYF
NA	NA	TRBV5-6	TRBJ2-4	TGTGCCAGCAGCTTTTGGGTAGCCAAAAACATTCAGTACTTC	CASSFWVAKNIQYF
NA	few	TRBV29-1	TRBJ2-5	TGCAGCGCCATGCCCGACGGAGAGACCCAGTACTTC	CSAMPDGETQYF
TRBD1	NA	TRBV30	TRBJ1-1	TGTGCCTGGAGTGCCCGAGGACAGGGGATATATGAAGCTTTCTTT	CAWSARGQGIYEAFF
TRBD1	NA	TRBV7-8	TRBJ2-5	TGTGCCAGCAGCTTATTTGTAGGGGGCATCGAGACCCAGTACTTC	CASSLFVGGIETQYF
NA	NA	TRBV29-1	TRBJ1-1	TGCAGCGGGGCGCGGGGCACTGAAGCTTTCTTT	CSGARGTEAFF
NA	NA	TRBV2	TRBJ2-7	TGTGCCAGCAGTGAGGCGGGACGTCTCGAGCAGTACTTC	CASSEAGRLEQYF